The rows below give T cell receptor beta chains drawn from one sample of a study of T cell responses to AZD1222 COVID-19 vaccine. The method was immunoSEQ multiplex PCR; TCRdb's version includes in-frame clones alone and lacks a portion of them. Of fewer than 200,000 clones listed, 80% to 95% are singletons. The starting material was peripheral blood, obtained 28 days after the second AZD1222 dose. The receptors were gathered from an adult who received the AZD1222 COVID-19 vaccine. The CDR3 runs from the conserved cysteine through the conserved F or W. The D gene is left open where the match is weak. Size is stated for part of the rows, as once, few or many counts, or as a class when the clone is expanded.

TRBV24-1	.	TRBD1	TRBJ2-3	TGTGCCACCAGTGATTCCGACAGGGGGGGAAGCACAGATACGCAGTATTTT	CATSDSDRGGSTDTQYF
TRBV19	.	.	TRBJ1-5	TGTGCCAGTAGTATATCAGTTCAGCCCCAGCATTTT	CASSISVQPQHF
TRBV18	.	TRBD1	TRBJ1-1	TGTGCCAGCTCACCTCAGGGGGGCACTGAAGCTTTCTTT	CASSPQGGTEAFF
TRBV4-2	.	TRBD1	TRBJ1-2	TGTGCCAGCAGCCCGGGGACAGGGGGCGACTATGGCTACACCTTC	CASSPGTGGDYGYTF
TRBV29-1	once	.	TRBJ1-1	TGCAGCGTGGGTACCCAAGGGGGGGTGGGAACTGAAGCTTTCTTT	CSVGTQGGVGTEAFF
TRBV7-2	.	.	TRBJ1-2	TGTGCCAGCAGCGTAGCAGATTCCGGGGCTAACTATGGCTACACCTTC	CASSVADSGANYGYTF
TRBV18	.	.	TRBJ1-5	TGTGCCAGCTCACCCTCTGCAGGGGTGGGTCAGCCCCAGCATTTT	CASSPSAGVGQPQHF
TRBV30	.	.	TRBJ2-2	TGTGCCTGGAGGGGTTTAGGGGTGACCGGGGAGCTGTTTTTT	CAWRGLGVTGELFF
TRBV29-1	.	.	TRBJ2-5	TGCAGCGCCCGGGACATCCAAGAGACCCAGTACTTC	CSARDIQETQYF
TRBV2	.	.	TRBJ2-3	TGTGCCAGCAGTGAAGATCTAGCGAGTTCCACAGATACGCAGTATTTT	CASSEDLASSTDTQYF
TRBV3-1/TRBV3-2	few	.	TRBJ1-3	TGTGCCAGCAGCCAAGACATCCTCTCTGGAAACACCATATATTTT	CASSQDILSGNTIYF
TRBV2	.	.	TRBJ2-2	TGTGCCAGCAGTGAGGGAGCGGGTATTAGGGCCGGGGAGCTGTTTTTT	CASSEGAGIRAGELFF
TRBV7-9	.	TRBD2	TRBJ2-7	TGTGCCAGCAGCTTAGGAGTTGGAACTAGCGGTGTCTCCTACGAGCAGTACTTC	CASSLGVGTSGVSYEQYF
TRBV29-1	.	.	TRBJ2-7	TGCAGCGTTGTCTCTCCCGCCTACGAGCAGTACTTC	CSVVSPAYEQYF
TRBV11-1	.	.	TRBJ1-4	TGTGCCAGCAGCTTAACGGGGTCCTCAACTAATGAAAAACTGTTTTTT	CASSLTGSSTNEKLFF
TRBV21-1	.	.	TRBJ2-5	TGTGCCAGCAGCAAGGTCCGGGACGCCATCACGGGGACCCAGTACTTC	CASSKVRDAITGTQYF
TRBV6-5	once	.	TRBJ1-2	TGTGCCAGCAGAGGGCAGGCCTATGGCTACACCTTC	CASRGQAYGYTF
TRBV7-2	.	.	TRBJ2-6	TGTGCCAGCAGCTTAGTATTGCCTGGGGCCAACGTCCTGACTTTC	CASSLVLPGANVLTF
TRBV7-9	.	.	TRBJ1-5	TGTGCCAGCAGCTTGGGGGAGCAGCCCCAGCATTTT	CASSLGEQPQHF
TRBV30	many	.	TRBJ2-7	TGTGCCTGGACTGACCTAACACGGTACGAGCAGTACTTC	CAWTDLTRYEQYF
TRBV4-3	.	TRBD1	TRBJ1-6	TGCGCCAGCAGCCTGGGACAGGCAAGCTCCTATAATTCACCCCTCCACTTT	CASSLGQASSYNSPLHF
TRBV7-2	once	.	TRBJ2-4	TGTGCCAGCAGCTCAGGACTAGACAGGTCTAGAAAGTACTTC	CASSSGLDRSRKYF
TRBV18	once	TRBD2	TRBJ2-2	TGTGCCAGCTCACCGGGACTAGCGGGAATGAACACCGGGGAGCTGTTTTTT	CASSPGLAGMNTGELFF
TRBV4-2	.	.	TRBJ2-5	TGTGCCAGCAGCCAAGCCCGACAGGGAGGAGAGACCCAGTACTTC	CASSQARQGGETQYF
TRBV6-5	.	.	TRBJ2-7	TGTGCCAGCAGTTACTCGGCATATTACGAGCAGTACTTC	CASSYSAYYEQYF
TRBV3-1/TRBV3-2	few	.	TRBJ1-2	TGTGCCAGCAGCCATCCCTCTCGGACTTCCGCTTATGGCTACACCTTC	CASSHPSRTSAYGYTF
TRBV7-9	.	TRBD2	TRBJ2-1	TGTGCCAGCAGCCCAGGACTAGCGGGGGGGTATGAGCAGTTCTTC	CASSPGLAGGYEQFF
TRBV5-3	.	.	TRBJ1-2	TGTGCCAGAAGCTCCGAGTGTGGGGATAACTATGGCTACACCTTC	CARSSECGDNYGYTF
TRBV7-8	.	TRBD1	TRBJ1-6	TGTGCCAGCAGCTTAGTGGGGGACAGGAATTCACCCCTCCACTTT	CASSLVGDRNSPLHF
TRBV5-4	.	.	TRBJ2-5	TGTGCCAGCAGCTTGGGCAGGCAAGAGACCCAGTACTTC	CASSLGRQETQYF
TRBV14	.	.	TRBJ1-2	TGTGCCAGCAGCCAAGATAGGTACGGCTACACCTTC	CASSQDRYGYTF